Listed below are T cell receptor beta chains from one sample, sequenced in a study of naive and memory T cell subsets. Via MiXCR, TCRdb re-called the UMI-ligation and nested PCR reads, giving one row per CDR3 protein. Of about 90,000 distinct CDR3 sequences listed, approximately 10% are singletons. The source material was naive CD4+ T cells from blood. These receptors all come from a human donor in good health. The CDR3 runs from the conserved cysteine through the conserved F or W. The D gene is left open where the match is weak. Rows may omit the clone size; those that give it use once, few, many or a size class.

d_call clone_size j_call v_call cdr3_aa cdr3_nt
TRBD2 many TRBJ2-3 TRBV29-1 CSVIPSGREVDTQYF TGCAGCGTAATCCCGAGCGGGAGGGAAGTAGATACGCAGTATTTT
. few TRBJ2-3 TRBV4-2 CASSQGGDGDTQYF TGTGCCAGCAGCCAAGGAGGGGACGGAGATACGCAGTATTTT
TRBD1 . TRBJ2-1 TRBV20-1 CRGTASNEQFF TGCAGAGGGACAGCAAGTAATGAGCAGTTCTTC
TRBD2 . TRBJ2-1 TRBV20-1 CSASGVSGRSGNEQFF TGCAGTGCTAGTGGGGTTAGCGGGAGATCTGGGAATGAGCAGTTCTTC
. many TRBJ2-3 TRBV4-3 CASSRTLGQTRTDTQYF TGCGCCAGCAGCCGGACCCTAGGACAGACTCGCACAGATACGCAGTATTTT
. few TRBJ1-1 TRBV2 CASPKLGAEAEAFF TGTGCCAGCCCGAAGTTAGGGGCAGAAGCTGAAGCTTTCTTT
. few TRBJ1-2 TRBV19 CASSKGPPTKNYGYTF TGTGCCAGTAGTAAGGGTCCTCCGACCAAAAACTATGGCTACACCTTC
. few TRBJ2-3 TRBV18 CASSPPSVPKDTQYF TGTGCCAGCTCACCACCCAGCGTTCCTAAGGATACGCAGTATTTT
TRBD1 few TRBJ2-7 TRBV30 CAWRTGVPYEQYF TGTGCCTGGAGAACAGGGGTTCCCTACGAGCAGTACTTC
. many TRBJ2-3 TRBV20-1 CSARGRTDTQYF TGCAGTGCTAGGGGCCGCACAGATACGCAGTATTTT
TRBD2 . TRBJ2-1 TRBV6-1 CASSVNLRDYLNEQFF TGTGCCAGCAGTGTCAACCTCCGGGACTACCTTAATGAGCAGTTCTTC
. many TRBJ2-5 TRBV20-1 CSARITPKGETQYF TGCAGTGCTAGGATTACTCCGAAGGGAGAGACCCAGTACTTC
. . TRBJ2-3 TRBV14 CASSQARSAGTQYF TGTGCCAGCAGCCAAGCTCGCTCCGCAGGGACGCAGTATTTT
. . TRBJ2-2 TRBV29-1 CSVTGKDSNTGELFF TGCAGCGTTACCGGGAAGGATTCGAACACCGGGGAGCTGTTTTTT
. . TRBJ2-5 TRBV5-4 CASSLDQDQETQYF TGTGCCAGCAGCTTGGACCAGGACCAAGAGACCCAGTACTTC
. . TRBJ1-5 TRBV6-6 CASSYSRTGINQPQHF TGTGCCAGCAGTTACTCGCGCACAGGCATCAATCAGCCCCAGCATTTT
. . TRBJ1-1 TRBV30 CAWSLIGAEAFF TGTGCCTGGAGTCTGATAGGGGCTGAAGCTTTCTTT
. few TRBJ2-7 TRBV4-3 CARRQVFWYEQYF TGCGCCAGGAGACAGGTCTTTTGGTACGAGCAGTACTTC
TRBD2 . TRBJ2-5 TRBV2 CASSEAPGGRETQYF TGTGCCAGCAGTGAAGCCCCGGGGGGGCGCGAGACCCAGTACTTC
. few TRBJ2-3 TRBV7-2 CASSRYGMEPQYF TGTGCCAGCAGCCGTTATGGGATGGAGCCGCAGTATTTT
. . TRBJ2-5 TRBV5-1 CASSLATARETQYF TGCGCCAGCAGCTTGGCCACAGCTAGAGAGACCCAGTACTTC
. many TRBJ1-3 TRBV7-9 CASSHGQYLSGNTIYF TGTGCCAGCAGTCACGGCCAATACCTCTCTGGAAACACCATATATTTT
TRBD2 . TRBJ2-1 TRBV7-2 CASSSAGGTYNEQFF TGTGCCAGCAGCTCAGCGGGGGGGACCTACAATGAGCAGTTCTTC
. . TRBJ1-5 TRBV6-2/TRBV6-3 CASRLTQGTQPQHF TGTGCCAGCAGACTAACTCAGGGGACTCAGCCCCAGCATTTT
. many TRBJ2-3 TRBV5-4 CASSPLQRSGQGTDTQYF TGTGCCAGCAGCCCCTTACAGAGGTCGGGACAAGGCACAGATACGCAGTATTTT
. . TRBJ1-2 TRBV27 CASRPGTGGYTF TGTGCCAGCAGGCCAGGGACTGGCGGCTACACCTTC
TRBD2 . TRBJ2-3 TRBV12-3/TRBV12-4 CASSLLAGVGDTQYF TGTGCCAGCAGTCTGCTAGCGGGGGTGGGAGATACGCAGTATTTT
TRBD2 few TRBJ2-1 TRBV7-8 CASTQKREGYAEQFF TGTGCCAGCACCCAAAAGCGGGAGGGCTACGCTGAGCAGTTCTTC
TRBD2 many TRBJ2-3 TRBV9 CASSVGLATSTDTQYF TGTGCCAGCAGCGTAGGACTAGCGACTAGCACAGATACGCAGTATTTT
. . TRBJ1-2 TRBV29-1 CSAELAANYGYTF TGCAGCGCTGAACTGGCAGCTAACTATGGCTACACCTTC
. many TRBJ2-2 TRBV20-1 CSASGDHGTGELFF TGCAGTGCTAGTGGTGATCATGGCACCGGGGAGCTGTTTTTT
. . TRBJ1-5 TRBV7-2 CASSLGSMGHQPQHF TGTGCCAGCAGCTTAGGTTCGATGGGGCACCAGCCCCAGCATTTT
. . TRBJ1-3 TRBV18 CASSPTGNTIYF TGTGCCAGCTCACCAACGGGAAACACCATATATTTT
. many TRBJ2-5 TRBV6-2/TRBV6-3 CASSTSRSEGSETQYF TGTGCCAGCAGTACCTCGCGGAGCGAGGGGTCCGAGACCCAGTACTTC
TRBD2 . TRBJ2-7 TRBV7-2 CASSLELAGGYEQYF TGTGCCAGCAGCTTAGAACTAGCGGGAGGCTACGAGCAGTACTTC
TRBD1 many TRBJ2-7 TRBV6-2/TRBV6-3 CASIRQGRNEQYF TGTGCCAGCATTAGACAGGGAAGGAATGAGCAGTACTTC
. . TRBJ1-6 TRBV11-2 CASSRKGGTSSPLHF TGTGCCAGCAGCCGTAAGGGAGGGACATCCTCACCCCTCCACTTT
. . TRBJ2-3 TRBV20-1 CSAPPIRTVDTQYF TGCAGTGCCCCTCCTATCAGGACGGTTGATACGCAGTATTTT
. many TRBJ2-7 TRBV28 CASSPTPGWSSYEQYF TGTGCCAGCAGTCCAACGCCAGGGTGGAGCTCCTACGAGCAGTACTTC
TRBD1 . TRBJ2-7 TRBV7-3 CASSPAQGAYEQYF TGTGCCAGCAGCCCAGCACAGGGGGCCTACGAGCAGTACTTC
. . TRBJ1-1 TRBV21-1 CASPPPSTEAFF TGTGCCAGCCCCCCCCCGAGCACTGAAGCTTTCTTT
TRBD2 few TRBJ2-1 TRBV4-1 CASSHRLAGGPNEQFF TGCGCCAGCAGCCACAGACTAGCGGGGGGTCCCAATGAGCAGTTCTTC
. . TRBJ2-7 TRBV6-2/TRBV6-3 CASSFRALLPYEQYF TGTGCCAGCAGTTTCCGGGCCCTACTACCCTACGAGCAGTACTTC
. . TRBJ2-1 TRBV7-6 CASSLARRDEQFF TGTGCCAGCAGCTTAGCGCGCAGGGACGAGCAGTTCTTC
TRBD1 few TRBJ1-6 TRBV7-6 CASSSLSLGQGFHSPLHF TGTGCCAGCAGCTCACTATCCTTGGGACAGGGTTTTCATTCACCCCTCCACTTT
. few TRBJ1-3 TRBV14 CASSRGSGNTIYF TGTGCCAGCAGCCGAGGTTCTGGAAACACCATATATTTT
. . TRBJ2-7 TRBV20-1 CSARSGRGLPGSYEQYF TGCAGTGCTAGATCCGGTAGGGGACTGCCAGGGTCCTACGAGCAGTACTTC
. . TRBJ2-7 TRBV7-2 CASSHTTGNHYEQYF TGTGCCAGCAGCCACACAACCGGGAACCACTACGAGCAGTACTTC